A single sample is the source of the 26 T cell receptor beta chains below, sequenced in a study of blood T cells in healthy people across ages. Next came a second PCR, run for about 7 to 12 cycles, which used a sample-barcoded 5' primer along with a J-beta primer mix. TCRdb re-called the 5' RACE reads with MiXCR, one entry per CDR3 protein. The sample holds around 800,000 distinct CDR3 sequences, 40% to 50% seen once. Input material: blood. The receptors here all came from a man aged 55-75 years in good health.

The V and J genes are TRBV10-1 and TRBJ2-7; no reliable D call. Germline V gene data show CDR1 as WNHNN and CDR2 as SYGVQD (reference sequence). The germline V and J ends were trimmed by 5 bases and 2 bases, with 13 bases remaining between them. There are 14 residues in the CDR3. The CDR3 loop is CASSPRQAPYEQYF. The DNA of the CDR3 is TGCGCCAGCAGTCCCCGGCAGGCCCCCTACGAGCAGTACTTC.

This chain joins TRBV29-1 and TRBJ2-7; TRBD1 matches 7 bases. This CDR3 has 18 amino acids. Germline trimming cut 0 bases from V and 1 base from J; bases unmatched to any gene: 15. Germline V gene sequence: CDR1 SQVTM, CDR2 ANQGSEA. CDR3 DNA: TGCAGCGTTGAAGATCACCGGACAGGTCCCGGTAGATCCTACGAGCAGTACTTC. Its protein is CSVEDHRTGPGRSYEQYF.

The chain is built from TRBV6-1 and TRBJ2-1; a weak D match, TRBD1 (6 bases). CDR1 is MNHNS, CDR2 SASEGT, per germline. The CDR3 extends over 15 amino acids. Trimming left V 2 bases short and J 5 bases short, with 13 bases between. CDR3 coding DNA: TGTGCCAGCAGTGAATCCCCGCAGGGGAACAATGAGCAGTTCTTC. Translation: CASSESPQGNNEQFF.

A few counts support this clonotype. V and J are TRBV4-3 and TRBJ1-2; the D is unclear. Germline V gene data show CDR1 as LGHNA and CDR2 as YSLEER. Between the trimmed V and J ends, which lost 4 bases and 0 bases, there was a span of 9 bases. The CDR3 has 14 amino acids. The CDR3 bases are TGCGCCAGCAGCCCCAGCTTAACTAACTATGGCTACACCTTC. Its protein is CASSPSLTNYGYTF.

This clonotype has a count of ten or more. The CDR3: CAISEPGQIGETQYF. The CDR3 bases are TGTGCCATCAGTGAGCCTGGACAGATAGGAGAGACCCAGTACTTC. The chain recombines TRBV10-3 with TRBJ2-5, with D maybe TRBD1 (6 bases). With 2 bases removed from V and 4 bases from J, the gap between germline ends came to 14 bases. CDR3 length: 15 amino acids. Looked up from germline, CDR1 is ENHRY and CDR2 is SYGVKD.

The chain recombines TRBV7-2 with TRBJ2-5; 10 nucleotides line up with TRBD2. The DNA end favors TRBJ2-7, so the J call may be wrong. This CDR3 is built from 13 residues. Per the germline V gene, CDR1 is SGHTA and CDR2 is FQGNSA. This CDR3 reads CASSQGLAFEQYF. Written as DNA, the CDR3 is TGTGCCAGCAGCCAGGGACTAGCGTTCGAGCAGTACTTC.

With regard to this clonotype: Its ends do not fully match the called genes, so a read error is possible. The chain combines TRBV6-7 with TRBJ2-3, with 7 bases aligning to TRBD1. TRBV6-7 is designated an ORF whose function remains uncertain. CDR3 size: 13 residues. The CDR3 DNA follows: TGTGCCAGCAGTTACGGCTGGACAGGTACGCAGTATTTT. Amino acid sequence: CASSYGWTGTQYF.

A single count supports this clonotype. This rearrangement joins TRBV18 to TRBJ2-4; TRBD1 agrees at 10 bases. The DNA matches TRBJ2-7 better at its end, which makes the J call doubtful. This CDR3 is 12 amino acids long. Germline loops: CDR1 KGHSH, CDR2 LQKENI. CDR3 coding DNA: TGTGCCAGCACCGGGACAGGGGACGAGCAGTACTTC. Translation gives CASTGTGDEQYF.

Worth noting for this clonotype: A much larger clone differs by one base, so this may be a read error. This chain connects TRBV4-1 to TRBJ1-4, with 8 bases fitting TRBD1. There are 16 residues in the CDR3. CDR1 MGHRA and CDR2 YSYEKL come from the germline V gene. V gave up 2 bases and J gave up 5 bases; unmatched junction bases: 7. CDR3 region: CASSQQGRGQNEKLFF. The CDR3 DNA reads TGCGCCAGCAGCCAACAGGGCAGGGGGCAGAATGAAAAACTGTTTTTT.

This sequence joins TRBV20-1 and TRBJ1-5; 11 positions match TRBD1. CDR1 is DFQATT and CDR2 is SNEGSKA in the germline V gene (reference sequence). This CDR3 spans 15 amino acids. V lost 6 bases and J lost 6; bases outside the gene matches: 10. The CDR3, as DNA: TGCAGTGCCCCAGTGGGACAGGGGGGTTCTCAGCCCCAGCATTTT. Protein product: CSAPVGQGGSQPQHF.

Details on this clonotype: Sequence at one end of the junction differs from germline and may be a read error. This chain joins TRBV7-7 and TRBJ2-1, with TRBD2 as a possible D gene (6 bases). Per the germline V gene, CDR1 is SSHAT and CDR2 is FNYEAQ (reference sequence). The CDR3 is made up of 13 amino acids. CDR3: CASSLGFGSEQFF. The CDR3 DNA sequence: TGTGCTAGCAGCTTAGGCTTCGGGAGTGAGCAGTTCTTC.

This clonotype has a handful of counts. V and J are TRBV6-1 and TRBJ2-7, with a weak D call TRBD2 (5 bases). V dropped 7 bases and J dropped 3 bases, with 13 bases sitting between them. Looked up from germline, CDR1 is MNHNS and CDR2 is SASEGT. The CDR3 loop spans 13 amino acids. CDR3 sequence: CASKMGAHYEQYF. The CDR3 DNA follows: TGTGCCAGCAAAATGGGAGCGCACTACGAGCAGTACTTC.

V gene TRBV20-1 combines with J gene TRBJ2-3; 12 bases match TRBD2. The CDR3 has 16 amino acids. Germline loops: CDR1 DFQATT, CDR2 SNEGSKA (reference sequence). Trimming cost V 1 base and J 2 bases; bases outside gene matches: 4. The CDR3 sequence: CSARAGTSGFTDTQYF. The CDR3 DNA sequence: TGCAGTGCTAGAGCCGGGACTAGCGGGTTCACAGATACGCAGTATTTT.

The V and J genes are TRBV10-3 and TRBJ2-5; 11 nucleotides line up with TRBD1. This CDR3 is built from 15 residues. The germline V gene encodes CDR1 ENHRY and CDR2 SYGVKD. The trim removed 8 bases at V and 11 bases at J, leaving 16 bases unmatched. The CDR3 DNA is TGTGCCATCGGGGAAACCGGGACAGGGGGACTAATGCAGTACTTC. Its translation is CAIGETGTGGLMQYF.

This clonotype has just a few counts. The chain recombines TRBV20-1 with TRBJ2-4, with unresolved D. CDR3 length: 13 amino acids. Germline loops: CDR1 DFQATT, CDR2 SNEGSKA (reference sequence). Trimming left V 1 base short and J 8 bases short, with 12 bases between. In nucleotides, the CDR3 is TGCAGTGCTAGAGTGGGCTCCCGGGACATTCAGTACTTC. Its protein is CSARVGSRDIQYF.

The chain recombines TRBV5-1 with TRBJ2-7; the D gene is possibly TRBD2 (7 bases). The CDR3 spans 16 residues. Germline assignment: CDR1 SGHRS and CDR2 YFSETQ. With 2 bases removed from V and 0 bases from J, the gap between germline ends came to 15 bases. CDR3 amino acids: CASSFDGRGPSYEQYF. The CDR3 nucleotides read TGCGCCAGCAGCTTTGATGGGCGGGGGCCCTCCTACGAGCAGTACTTC.

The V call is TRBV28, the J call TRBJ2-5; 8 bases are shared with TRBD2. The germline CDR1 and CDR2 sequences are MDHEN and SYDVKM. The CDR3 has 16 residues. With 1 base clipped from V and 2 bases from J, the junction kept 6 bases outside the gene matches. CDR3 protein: CASSLSGSGAQETQYF. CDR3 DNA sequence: TGTGCCAGCAGTTTATCTGGTAGCGGGGCTCAAGAGACCCAGTACTTC.

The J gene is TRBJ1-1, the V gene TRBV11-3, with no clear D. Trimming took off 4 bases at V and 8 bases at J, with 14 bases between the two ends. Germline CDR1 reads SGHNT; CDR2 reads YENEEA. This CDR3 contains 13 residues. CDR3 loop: CASSSPRIPEAFF. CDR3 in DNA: TGTGCCAGCAGCTCGCCCCGGATTCCAGAAGCTTTCTTT.

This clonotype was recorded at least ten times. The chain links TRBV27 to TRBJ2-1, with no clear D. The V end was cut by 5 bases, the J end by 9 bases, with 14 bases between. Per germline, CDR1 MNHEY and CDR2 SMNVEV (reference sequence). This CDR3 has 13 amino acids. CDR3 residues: CASSVLSFGEQFF. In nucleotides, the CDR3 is TGTGCCAGCAGTGTATTGTCGTTTGGTGAGCAGTTCTTC.

The CDR3 nucleotides are TGTGCCATCAGTCCGACTACAGGGTTGGACACTGAAGCTTTCTTT. Translation gives CAISPTTGLDTEAFF. J is TRBJ1-1 and V is TRBV10-3; D is possibly TRBD1 (6 bases). V lost 5 bases and J lost 3, with 16 bases in between. The CDR3 consists of 15 residues. CDR1 and CDR2 (germline): ENHRY, SYGVKD.

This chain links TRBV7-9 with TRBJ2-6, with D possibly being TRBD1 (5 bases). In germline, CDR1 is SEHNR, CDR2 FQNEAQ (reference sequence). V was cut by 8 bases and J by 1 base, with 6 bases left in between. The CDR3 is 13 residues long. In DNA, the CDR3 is TGTGCCAGCGCAGGGTCTGGGGCCAACGTCCTGACTTTC. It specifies CASAGSGANVLTF.

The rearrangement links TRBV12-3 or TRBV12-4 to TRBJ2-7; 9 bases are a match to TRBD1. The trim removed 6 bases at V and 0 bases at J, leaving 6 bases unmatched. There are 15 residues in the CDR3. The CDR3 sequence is CASRGSGQGSYEQYF. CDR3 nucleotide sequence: TGTGCCAGCAGGGGTTCGGGACAGGGCTCCTACGAGCAGTACTTC.

The CDR3 DNA follows: TGTGCCAGCAGCTTGGGGCAGCCGAGCTCCTACAATGAGCAGTTCTTC. Protein: CASSLGQPSSYNEQFF. This chain links TRBV5-6 with TRBJ2-1; D remains unclear. The CDR3 length is 16 residues. The V and J ends lost 0 bases and 0 bases respectively, with 10 bases between them. In germline, CDR1 is SGHDT, CDR2 YYEEEE.

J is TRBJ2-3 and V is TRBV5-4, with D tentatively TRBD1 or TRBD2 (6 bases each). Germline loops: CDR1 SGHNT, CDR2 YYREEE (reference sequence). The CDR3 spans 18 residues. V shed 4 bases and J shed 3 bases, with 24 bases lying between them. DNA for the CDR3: TGTGCCAGCAGCCTAGGGCCCCGGACAGCGGGTCGGACAGATACGCAGTATTTT. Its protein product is CASSLGPRTAGRTDTQYF.

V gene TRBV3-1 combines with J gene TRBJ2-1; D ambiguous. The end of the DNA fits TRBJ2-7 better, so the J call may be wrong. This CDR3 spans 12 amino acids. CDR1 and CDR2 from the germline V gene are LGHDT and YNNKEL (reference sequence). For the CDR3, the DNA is TGTGCCAGCAGCCTCTCCTACAATGAGCAGTACTTC. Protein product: CASSLSYNEQYF.

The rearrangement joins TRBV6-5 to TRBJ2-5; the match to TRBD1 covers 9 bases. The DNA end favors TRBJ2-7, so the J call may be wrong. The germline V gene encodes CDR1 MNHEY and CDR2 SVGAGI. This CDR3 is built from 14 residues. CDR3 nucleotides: TGTGCCAGCAGTGCCGACAGGGGGATAAACGAGCAGTACTTC. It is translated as CASSADRGINEQYF.